What follows are 22 T cell receptor beta chains derived from one specimen sequenced in a study of blood T cell repertoires in COVID-19. The protocol was immunoSEQ multiplex PCR, while the TCRdb copy is restricted to in-frame clones and leaves out a portion. The repertoire includes over 150,000 clones, less than 85% of them detected once, and about 3.5% sits in the top ten. Sequenced sample: PBMCs or T cells enriched from blood (not recorded which). Source of these receptors: a woman under 40 who had recovered from COVID-19.

The chain couples TRBV7-2 to TRBJ1-2; D unresolved. Germline assignment: CDR1 SGHTA and CDR2 FQGNSA. There are 14 residues in the CDR3. V lost 5 bases, J lost 7 bases, and 17 bases lay in between. The CDR3 sequence is CASSESGLTGGYTF. The CDR3, as DNA: TGTGCCAGCAGCGAGAGTGGGTTGACGGGTGGCTACACCTTC.

V is TRBV9 and J is TRBJ2-5, with 10 nucleotides matching TRBD1. The CDR3 is made up of 16 amino acids. The V and J ends lost 4 bases and 2 bases, in that order; junction bases with no gene match: 8. Germline V gives CDR1 SGDLS, CDR2 YYNGEE. In nucleotides, the CDR3 is TGTGCCAGCAGCCCAGGCGACAGGGGGCTACAAGAGACCCAGTACTTC. It codes for CASSPGDRGLQETQYF. Variable domain in full (rest from reference TRBV9 and TRBJ2-5): DSGVTQTPKHLITATGQRVTLRCSPRSGDLSVYWYQQSLDQGLQFLIQYYNGEERAKGNILERFSAQQFPDLHSELNLSSLELGDSALYFCASSPGDRGLQETQYFGPGTRLLVL.

This chain uses TRBV18 with TRBJ2-7; maybe TRBD2 (6 bases). Trimming took off 6 bases at V and 0 bases at J, with 15 bases between the two ends. This CDR3 has 15 residues. CDR1 and CDR2 from the germline V gene are KGHSH and LQKENI. The chain's CDR3 is CASSHRDGSSYEQYV. Written as DNA, the CDR3 is TGTGCCAGCTCTCACCGGGACGGGAGCTCCTACGAGCAGTACGTC.

Turning to this clone: Other DNA sequences in the sample encode the same CDR3. The chain uses TRBV7-9 and TRBJ1-1; no clear D. Deletions cut 1 base from V and 5 bases from J, with 8 bases between. Germline CDR1 reads SEHNR; CDR2 reads FQNEAQ (reference sequence). The CDR3 is 13 amino acids. The CDR3, as DNA: TGTGCCAGCAGCTTAGAAGCGCGAACTGAAGCTTTCTTT. It encodes CASSLEARTEAFF.

J is TRBJ1-4 and V is TRBV7-2; D is uncertain. The CDR3 has 15 residues. V was clipped by 5 bases and J by 7 bases, with 17 bases between them. CDR1 SGHTA and CDR2 FQGNSA come from the germline V gene. The CDR3, as DNA: TGTGCCAGCAGCCCATCAGAGGTCCCGAGTGAAAAACTGTTTTTT. Its translation is CASSPSEVPSEKLFF. The whole variable domain, filled in from reference TRBV7-2 and TRBJ1-4, reads GAGVSQSPSNKVTEKGKDVELRCDPISGHTALYWYRQSLGQGLEFLIYFQGNSAPDKSGLPSDRFSAERTGGSVSTLTIQRTQQEDSAVYLCASSPSEVPSEKLFFGSGTQLSVL.

The J gene is TRBJ2-7, the V gene TRBV24-1, with TRBD1 matching 10 bases. Trimming removed 6 bases from V and 5 bases from J; junction bases left unmatched: 6. CDR3 length: 14 residues. Germline CDR1 is KGHDR and CDR2 is SFDVKD. The CDR3 coding sequence is TGTGCCACCAGTAGGGGACAGGGGTCGAACGAGCAGTACTTC. This sequence encodes CATSRGQGSNEQYF.

This clone came up a few times. This chain joins TRBV5-1 and TRBJ1-1; D call uncertain. V shed 4 bases and J shed 4 bases, with 17 bases lying between them. This CDR3 has 15 residues. Germline V gene sequence: CDR1 SGHRS, CDR2 YFSETQ. CDR3 sequence: CASSRADGLGTEAFF. The CDR3 coding sequence is TGCGCCAGCAGCCGAGCTGACGGGTTGGGCACTGAAGCTTTCTTT.

This clone was seen at least ten times. The V and J genes are TRBV19 and TRBJ1-5, with D hard to call. V was pared by 6 bases and J by 6 bases, with 18 bases between. The CDR3 covers 15 residues. Germline V gives CDR1 LNHDA, CDR2 SQIVND (reference sequence). CDR3 region: CASSPGKQNSQPQHF. In DNA form, the CDR3 reads TGTGCCAGTAGCCCCGGGAAGCAGAACAGTCAGCCCCAGCATTTT.

This clone was found once. CDR3 residues: CASSQDFGARSPLHF. The CDR3 DNA reads as TGCGCCAGCAGCCAAGATTTTGGGGCTCGCTCACCCCTCCACTTT. The chain combines TRBV4-1 with TRBJ1-6, with a possible D match to TRBD1 (5 bases). Trimming left V 0 bases short and J 10 bases short, with 13 bases between. The CDR3 runs to 15 residues. Germline CDR1 is MGHRA and CDR2 is YSYEKL.

This chain uses TRBV3-1 (or the pseudogene TRBV3-2) with TRBJ2-1; 7 bases are a match to TRBD2. The CDR3 has 15 amino acids. Losses at the gene ends were 10 bases for V and 0 bases for J; bases not matched to a gene: 9. Germline V CDR1 and CDR2: LGHDT, YNNKEL (reference sequence). The CDR3 DNA sequence: TGTGCCACTGAACCAGCGGGAAGCTCCTACAATGAGCAGTTCTTC. Protein product: CATEPAGSSYNEQFF.

V is TRBV19 and J is TRBJ1-2; weak D call: TRBD1 (6 bases). CDR1 and CDR2 (germline): LNHDA, SQIVND (reference sequence). The CDR3 has 15 residues. Trimming cost V 1 base and J 0 bases, with 9 bases left between them. Here the CDR3 DNA reads TGTGCCAGTAGTATAGCGGCAGGGGCTAACTATGGCTACACCTTC. Amino acids: CASSIAAGANYGYTF. The entire variable domain, with the rest obtained from reference TRBV19 and TRBJ1-2, is as follows: DGGITQSPKYLFRKEGQNVTLSCEQNLNHDAMYWYRQDPGQGLRLIYYSQIVNDFQKGDIAEGYSVSREKKESFPLTVTSAQKNPTAFYLCASSIAAGANYGYTFGSGTRLTVV.

This clone was observed a single time. This sequence joins TRBV28 and TRBJ1-3; D possibly corresponds to TRBD1 (5 bases). The CDR3 has 14 residues. Germline CDR1 is MDHEN and CDR2 is SYDVKM. V shed 5 bases and J shed 3 bases, with 11 bases lying between them. The CDR3 sequence: CASSLGVVGNTIYF. The CDR3 coding sequence is TGTGCCAGCAGTCTAGGGGTGGTTGGAAACACCATATATTTT.

This clone was counted once. This chain connects TRBV5-4 to TRBJ1-4; D may be TRBD1 (6 bases). This CDR3 is 16 amino acids long. Per the germline V gene, CDR1 is SGHNT and CDR2 is YYREEE (reference sequence). Trimming shortened V by 0 bases and J by 0 bases, and 9 bases separated the two germline ends. Here the CDR3 reads CASSLVGASTNEKLFF. CDR3 nucleotides: TGTGCCAGCAGCTTGGTGGGGGCCTCAACTAATGAAAAACTGTTTTTT.

The gene calls are TRBV3-1 (or the pseudogene TRBV3-2) and TRBJ2-7, with D tentatively TRBD1 (6 bases). The CDR3 is 14 residues long. V shed 5 bases and J shed 2 bases, with 13 bases lying between them. Looked up from germline, CDR1 is LGHDT and CDR2 is YNNKEL (reference sequence). For the CDR3, the DNA is TGTGCCAGCAGCTTACAGGGCTCCGCCTACGAGCAGTACTTC. It yields the protein CASSLQGSAYEQYF.

This clone showed up just once. J is TRBJ2-3 and V is TRBV7-9; TRBD2 matches 10 bases. The CDR3 has 16 amino acids. From germline, CDR1 is SEHNR and CDR2 FQNEAQ (reference sequence). The V gene end was trimmed by 1 base and the J gene end by 2 bases; junction bases not matched to a gene: 3. CDR3 residues: CASSLVAGGHTDTQYF. The DNA of the CDR3 is TGTGCCAGCAGCTTAGTAGCGGGGGGTCACACAGATACGCAGTATTTT. The whole variable domain, filled in from reference TRBV7-9 and TRBJ2-3, reads DTGVSQNPRHKITKRGQNVTFRCDPISEHNRLYWYRQTLGQGPEFLTYFQNEAQLEKSRLLSDRFSAERPKGSFSTLEIQRTEQGDSAMYLCASSLVAGGHTDTQYFGPGTRLTVL.

The chain has TRBV9 and TRBJ2-1, with 10 bases identical to TRBD1. CDR1 is SGDLS, CDR2 YYNGEE, per germline. The CDR3 totals 14 residues. The ends lost 4 bases at V and 7 bases at J; junction bases unmatched: 5. CDR3 in amino acids: CASSFGQGDNEQFF. As DNA, the CDR3 is TGTGCCAGCAGCTTCGGACAGGGGGATAATGAGCAGTTCTTC.

The V gene is TRBV9, the J gene TRBJ2-3, with 9 nucleotides matching TRBD2. Germline V lookup: CDR1 SGDLS, CDR2 YYNGEE. This CDR3 has 17 amino acids. V lost 0 bases to trimming and J lost 6 bases; unmatched junction nucleotides: 11. This chain's CDR3 is CASSVGGASGVRDTQYF. CDR3 DNA sequence: TGTGCCAGCAGCGTAGGTGGTGCTAGCGGGGTAAGGGATACGCAGTATTTT.

This chain connects TRBV5-4 to TRBJ2-5, with 12 positions matching TRBD2. Trimming cost V 1 base and J 3 bases; bases outside gene matches: 4. CDR1 and CDR2 (germline): SGHNT, YYREEE (reference sequence). This CDR3 has 16 amino acids. This CDR3 reads CASSLPLAGGKETQYF. The CDR3 nucleotides read TGTGCCAGCAGCTTGCCCCTAGCGGGGGGGAAAGAGACCCAGTACTTC.

The rearrangement links TRBV27 to TRBJ2-1, with 14 bases fitting TRBD2. V was clipped by 1 base and J by 3 bases; unmatched bases: 8. Germline V gives CDR1 MNHEY, CDR2 SMNVEV (reference sequence). There are 19 residues in the CDR3. The CDR3 nucleotides read TGTGCCAGCAGTTTATTAGCCGGACTAGCGGGGGGACTCTACAATGAGCAGTTCTTC. Its translation: CASSLLAGLAGGLYNEQFF.

This clone was detected once. The chain links TRBV19 to TRBJ1-2, with TRBD1 matching over 10 bases. Trimming took 2 bases from V and 4 from J; bases not matched to a gene: 10. Germline values: CDR1 LNHDA, CDR2 SQIVND (reference sequence). The CDR3 covers 17 residues. The CDR3 nucleotides read TGTGCCAGTAGTATACCCTTCGGACAGGGGGGAATCTATGGCTACACCTTC. Translating it yields CASSIPFGQGGIYGYTF.

This chain links TRBV11-2 with TRBJ2-3; 7 bases align to TRBD2. V was pared by 0 bases and J by 4 bases, with 1 base of the junction left unmatched. This CDR3 contains 14 residues. CDR1 is SGHAT and CDR2 is FQNNGV in the germline V gene. The DNA of the CDR3 is TGTGCCAGCAGCTTAGATGGGGGGGCAGATACGCAGTATTTT. The encoded protein is CASSLDGGADTQYF.

The table lists this clone with a count of one. The chain recombines TRBV12-3 or TRBV12-4 with TRBJ2-1; a possible D gene is TRBD2 (6 bases). With 1 base removed from V and 9 bases from J, the gap between germline ends came to 10 bases. The CDR3 loop spans 13 amino acids. The CDR3 sequence: CASSLGGGAEQFF. CDR3 DNA: TGTGCCAGCAGTTTAGGGGGAGGTGCTGAGCAGTTCTTC.